This TCR beta chain was obtained from a study of blood T cell repertoires in COVID-19 (dated by TCRdb to the early 2020s). With respect to the entire study: Samples covering the acute and convalescent phases of COVID-19 were provided by collaborators in the United States, Italy and Spain. The material from the prospective study consisted of cDNA or gDNA derived from T cells, B-cell-depleted T cells, or PBMCs. Deeply sampled blood TCRbeta repertoires from subjects exposed to, actively infected with, or recovered from COVID-19 were included in the dataset. The repertoires were released in a freely available public database meant as a resource for research on the immune response to SARS-CoV-2. Samples were obtained from the ongoing ImmuneRACE study (first 160 participants) and from over 1,000 subjects provided by 6 global collaborators. The sample metadata nearly always contained a de-identified subject ID, COVID-19 status, age in years and sex. Where HLA class I and class II types were available, the types were taken from metadata supplied by the sample provider, not from assay-based typing. Study-wide findings and limitations: The amount of clinical and demographic metadata varied by source and participant and was provided uncurated.

This clone was recorded only once. This receptor's antigen is unknown. No quality values exist for individual bases; no much larger clone is one base distant. Each collaborating institution followed its own protocols to collect whole blood in K2EDTA tubes. For TCRbeta analysis, collaborators shipped samples in one of three forms: frozen whole blood, isolated PBMCs, or DNA extracted from either of those sample types. Looking up the germline V gene yields CDR1 MNHEY and CDR2 SVGAGI. The CDR3 runs 16 residues from the cysteine to the phenylalanine. Here the CDR3 DNA is all that survives: 48 bases in frame from base 1. Trimming takes 4 bases from V and 1 base from J, and the germline ends sit 14 bases apart. TCRbeta CDR3 regions were amplified from genomic DNA by means of the immunoSEQ Assay, a bias-controlled multiplex PCR. The paper's data handling went like this. The number of nucleated cells in each sample was estimated by amplification of reference gene primers within the assay. Sequence reads were collapsed and filtered to measure the absolute abundance of every unique TCRbeta CDR3 rearrangement. For each sample, productive Simpson clonality was calculated by taking the square root of Simpson's diversity index across productive rearrangements. Imported from immuneACCESS, the table was reduced by TCRdb to in-frame sequences with V and J called. These copies leave out some clones; in studies compared against another copy, an unresolved V gene accounts for under half, and the cause of the remainder is not known. V, J and clone size reflect that table, while D and trimming were determined from the DNA. This sample gives 15,000 to 16,000 clones in total; 80% to 90% of them show up just once. Roughly 37% of the sample is in the top ten clones.

The receptor chain draws on TRBV6-5 and TRBJ2-1, and perhaps TRBD1 as D gene, on 6 matching bases. The sample was peripheral blood. The origin of this receptor is a man aged 65 to 85 in a cohort sampled during active COVID-19. The CDR3 region: CASSSLGDKSYNEQFF. The bases read TGTGCCAGCAGTTCCCTCGGGGACAAGTCCTACAATGAGCAGTTCTTC.